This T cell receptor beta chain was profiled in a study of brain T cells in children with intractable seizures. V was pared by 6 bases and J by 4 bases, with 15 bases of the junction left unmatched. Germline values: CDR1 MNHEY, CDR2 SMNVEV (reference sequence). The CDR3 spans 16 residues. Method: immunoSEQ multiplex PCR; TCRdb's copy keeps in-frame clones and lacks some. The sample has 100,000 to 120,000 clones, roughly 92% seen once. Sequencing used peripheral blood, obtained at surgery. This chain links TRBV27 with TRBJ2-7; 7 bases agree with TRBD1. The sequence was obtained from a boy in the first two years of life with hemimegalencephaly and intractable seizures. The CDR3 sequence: CASSRTHRGPGYEQYF. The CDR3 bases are TGTGCCAGCAGCCGTACACACAGGGGCCCGGGGTACGAGCAGTACTTC.